The next 30 T cell receptor beta chains were all read from a single sample in a study of blood T cell repertoires in COVID-19 (dated by TCRdb to about 2020). Library creation used the immunoSEQ multiplex PCR assay. The source is immuneACCESS, and TCRdb retained only in-frame sequences with V and J called. Part of the clones is not carried over; for the studies checked, unresolved V genes explain less than half of this, and the remainder is unexplained. A total of 200,000 to 300,000 clones appear in this sample, roughly 79% of them only once. The ten largest account for around 7% of the sample. The specimen sequenced was peripheral blood. The receptors derive from a woman older than 75 with COVID-19, enrolled during active disease.

The V call is TRBV5-1, the J call TRBJ2-1, with 7 bases that match TRBD2. The germline V gene encodes CDR1 SGHRS and CDR2 YFSETQ. V dropped 2 bases and J dropped 7; count of bases not matched to a gene: 3. The CDR3 is 13 residues long. CDR3 in amino acids: CASSLPGLNEQFF. CDR3 coding DNA: TGCGCCAGCAGCTTACCGGGACTAAATGAGCAGTTCTTC.

This rearrangement joins TRBV29-1 to TRBJ1-2; 7 positions agree with TRBD1. Trimming took 7 bases from V and 4 from J; bases not matched to a gene: 6. Germline V lookup: CDR1 SQVTM, CDR2 ANQGSEA. There are 12 residues in the CDR3. The CDR3 is CSAGQAGYGYTF. As DNA, the CDR3 is TGCAGCGCCGGACAGGCCGGCTATGGCTACACCTTC.

The CDR3, as DNA: TGTGCCAGCTCCCCTTTCGAGGCGGGGGGCGTGAACACTGAAGCTTTCTTT. Protein product: CASSPFEAGGVNTEAFF. The chain joins TRBV18 to TRBJ1-1; tentatively, D is TRBD1 (6 bases). CDR1 is KGHSH and CDR2 is LQKENI in the germline V gene. V lost 6 bases, J lost 0 bases, and 20 bases lay in between. This CDR3 comprises 17 residues.

CDR3 coding DNA: TGTGCCAGTAGTATTTCGGACAGATTGACGGATGAGCAGTTCTTC. This translates into CASSISDRLTDEQFF. The genes are TRBV19 and TRBJ2-1, with D possibly being TRBD1 (6 bases). Trimming pared 3 bases from V and 8 bases from J, leaving 17 bases between. The CDR3 contains 15 residues. Germline V gene sequence: CDR1 LNHDA, CDR2 SQIVND (reference sequence).

The V gene is TRBV11-2, the J gene TRBJ1-6; 7 bases are a match to TRBD1. Germline values: CDR1 SGHAT, CDR2 FQNNGV. This CDR3 is built from 14 residues. V lost 5 bases, J lost 5 bases, and 3 bases stayed unmatched. The CDR3 bases are TGTGCCAGCAGCCCCGACAGGGATAATTCACCCCTCCACTTT. Encoded protein: CASSPDRDNSPLHF.

V usage is TRBV7-3 and J usage is TRBJ1-2; D uncertain. CDR1 is SGHTA, CDR2 FQGTGA, per germline. The CDR3 has 16 amino acids. Trimming took 1 base from V and 4 from J, leaving 16 bases between them. The DNA for the CDR3 is TGTGCCAGCAGCTTAAACCCCTATGTGGGCAGCTATGGCTACACCTTC. The encoded protein is CASSLNPYVGSYGYTF.

J is TRBJ2-2 and V is TRBV9, with 10 bases identical to TRBD1. The CDR3 contains 15 residues. The ends lost 4 bases at V and 3 bases at J; junction bases unmatched: 3. Germline CDR1 and CDR2: SGDLS and YYNGEE. This CDR3 reads CASSHGTGDTGELFF. In DNA form, the CDR3 reads TGTGCCAGCAGCCATGGGACAGGGGACACCGGGGAGCTGTTTTTT.

The rearrangement links TRBV7-3 to TRBJ2-1; the D gene is possibly TRBD2 (6 bases). The length of the CDR3 is 14 residues. The V end was cut by 5 bases, the J end by 7 bases, with 15 bases between. CDR1 and CDR2 from the germline V gene are SGHTA and FQGTGA. DNA for the CDR3: TGTGCCAGCAGCCGAGGGGAGGTTTCGAATGAGCAGTTCTTC. Residues: CASSRGEVSNEQFF.

The DNA for the CDR3 is TGTGCCAGCAGCTTAGGGGGCTTCGACTATGGCTACACCTTC. Amino acid sequence: CASSLGGFDYGYTF. This chain connects TRBV6-5 to TRBJ1-2; 7 bases are shared with TRBD1. Germline values: CDR1 MNHEY, CDR2 SVGAGI. The CDR3 is made up of 14 amino acids. The V and J ends lost 6 bases and 3 bases, in that order; junction bases with no gene match: 7.

The rearrangement uses TRBV28 and TRBJ1-4; a possible D gene is TRBD1 (6 bases). The germline CDR1 and CDR2 sequences are MDHEN and SYDVKM. The CDR3 is made up of 16 amino acids. Trimming shortened V by 6 bases and J by 5 bases, and 19 bases separated the two germline ends. The chain's CDR3 is CASSPLWGQVNEKLFF. CDR3 bases: TGTGCCAGCAGCCCCCTCTGGGGGCAGGTCAATGAAAAACTGTTTTTT.

The CDR3 loop is CASSQGWGTGNGYTF. CDR3 in DNA: TGTGCCAGCAGCCAAGGATGGGGGACAGGTAATGGCTACACCTTC. The rearrangement uses TRBV3-1 (or the pseudogene TRBV3-2) and TRBJ1-2, with 8 bases aligning to TRBD1. V lost 1 base to trimming and J lost 6 bases; unmatched junction nucleotides: 7. CDR1 LGHDT and CDR2 YNNKEL come from the germline V gene (reference sequence). The CDR3 loop spans 15 amino acids.

The chain links TRBV4-3 to TRBJ2-7; D call uncertain. The germline gives CDR1 LGHNA, CDR2 YSLEER. The CDR3 sequence is 14 residues long. The V end was cut by 2 bases, the J end by 3 bases, with 11 bases between. CDR3 in amino acids: CASSQKSLGYEQYF. In nucleotides, the CDR3 is TGCGCCAGCAGCCAAAAGTCCCTCGGCTACGAGCAGTACTTC.

The sample holds one count of this clone. V and J are TRBV4-3 and TRBJ1-2; D gene uncertain. The CDR3 covers 15 residues. With 0 bases removed from V and 7 bases from J, the gap between germline ends came to 15 bases. Germline CDR1 LGHNA, CDR2 YSLEER. The CDR3 is CASSQDHTQGGGYTF. The CDR3 DNA sequence: TGCGCCAGCAGCCAAGACCACACCCAAGGAGGTGGCTACACCTTC.

V usage is TRBV27 and J usage is TRBJ2-1, with D uncertain. Trimming left V 5 bases short and J 0 bases short, with 11 bases between. Germline CDR1 MNHEY, CDR2 SMNVEV (reference sequence). This CDR3 has 15 residues. The DNA for the CDR3 is TGTGCCAGCAGTATCACACGGAGCTCCTACAATGAGCAGTTCTTC. It translates to CASSITRSSYNEQFF.

This chain joins TRBV6-2 or TRBV6-3 and TRBJ2-7, with 9 bases that match TRBD2. There are 15 residues in the CDR3. Looked up from germline, CDR1 is MNHEY and CDR2 is SVGEGT. V was clipped by 2 bases and J by 2 bases; unmatched bases: 4. The CDR3 DNA follows: TGTGCCAGCAGTTACCTAGCGGGGTACACCTACGAGCAGTACTTC. Its protein product is CASSYLAGYTYEQYF.

The chain uses TRBV5-4 and TRBJ2-7; possible D gene TRBD2, 7 bases. The V end was cut by 0 bases, the J end by 0 bases, with 13 bases between. Germline CDR1 and CDR2: SGHNT and YYREEE (reference sequence). CDR3 length: 16 amino acids. CDR3 DNA: TGTGCCAGCAGCTTGGCCCGGGGGGCAAGCTCCTACGAGCAGTACTTC. Translated, it gives CASSLARGASSYEQYF.

CDR3: CASSVTVKYNEQFF. DNA of the CDR3: TGTGCCAGCAGCGTAACAGTAAAGTACAATGAGCAGTTCTTC. V gene TRBV28 combines with J gene TRBJ2-1; D ambiguous. This CDR3 region has 14 residues. Per germline, CDR1 MDHEN and CDR2 SYDVKM. V was cut by 6 bases and J by 4 bases, with 13 bases left in between. The variable domain in full, with the rest retrieved from reference TRBV28 and TRBJ2-1, is DVKVTQSSRYLVKRTGEKVFLECVQDMDHENMFWYRQDPGLGLRLIYFSYDVKMKEKGDIPEGYSVSREKKERFSLILESASTNQTSMYLCASSVTVKYNEQFFGPGTRLTVL.

The chain couples TRBV18 to TRBJ2-2, with D uncertain. V was shortened by 5 bases and J by 9 bases, with 16 bases between the two germline ends. This CDR3 is built from 14 residues. Germline values: CDR1 KGHSH, CDR2 LQKENI. CDR3 sequence (DNA): TGTGCCAGCTCAGGGCAGGCTCTCGACCGGGAGCTGTTTTTT. Encoded protein: CASSGQALDRELFF.

The gene calls are TRBV12-5 and TRBJ2-7; 8 bases fit TRBD1. Germline V gives CDR1 LGHNT, CDR2 FRNRAP. V lost 5 bases to trimming and J lost 6 bases; unmatched junction nucleotides: 15. The CDR3 length is 16 residues. CDR3 bases: TGTGCTAGTGGTGCGCGGATACAGGGGGGACTTAGCGAGCAGTACTTC. Residues: CASGARIQGGLSEQYF.

This chain connects TRBV10-2 to TRBJ2-7; D gene uncertain. CDR1 is WSHSY and CDR2 is SAAADI in the germline V gene. The CDR3 is 14 residues long. V was shortened by 6 bases and J by 2 bases, with 14 bases between the two germline ends. The CDR3 region is CASRLSGGAYEQYF. CDR3 DNA: TGCGCCAGCAGGTTGTCCGGCGGAGCCTACGAGCAGTACTTC.

Comments on this clone: At one end the junction does not follow the germline gene, possibly because of a read error. This chain connects TRBV7-9 to TRBJ1-2; a weak D match, TRBD1 (6 bases). The CDR3 spans 10 residues. CDR1 and CDR2 from the germline V gene are SEHNR and FQNEAQ (reference sequence). CDR3 in DNA: TGTGCCAGCAGCTCTTTAGAGGGGGTCTTC. Translation: CASSSLEGVF.

This CDR3 is CATSDPRTSDEQFF. CDR3 in DNA: TGTGCCACCAGTGACCCGAGAACTTCGGATGAGCAGTTCTTC. V usage is TRBV24-1 and J usage is TRBJ2-1; no clear D. The CDR3 length is 14 residues. The germline V and J ends were trimmed by 4 bases and 8 bases, with 14 bases remaining between them. Germline values: CDR1 KGHDR, CDR2 SFDVKD.

V usage is TRBV4-1 and J usage is TRBJ2-5, with 9 bases aligning to TRBD1. The CDR3 has 16 residues. V lost 3 bases to trimming and J lost 4 bases; unmatched junction nucleotides: 9. Germline V gene data show CDR1 as MGHRA and CDR2 as YSYEKL. CDR3 nucleotide sequence: TGCGCCAGCAGCCATGCCCCGGGACAGGGTTCAGAGACCCAGTACTTC. Protein product: CASSHAPGQGSETQYF.

V and J are TRBV7-2 and TRBJ2-4, with TRBD2 matching over 15 bases. The ends lost 5 bases at V and 9 bases at J; junction bases unmatched: 11. The CDR3 has 17 amino acids. Germline CDR1 SGHTA, CDR2 FQGNSA. The CDR3 nucleotides are TGTGCCAGCAGCCCGGGTGGACTAGCGGGAGGGTTTGGCATTCAGTACTTC. Protein product: CASSPGGLAGGFGIQYF.

The rearrangement uses TRBV5-1 and TRBJ2-2; 8 positions match TRBD2. The J segment lost 0 bases and the V segment lost 7 bases, leaving 5 bases of the junction unmatched. The CDR3 extends over 15 amino acids. Germline CDR1 reads SGHRS; CDR2 reads YFSETQ. CDR3 loop: CASAGGGSNTGELFF. The CDR3 coding sequence is TGCGCCAGCGCTGGCGGGGGGTCGAACACCGGGGAGCTGTTTTTT.

This clone was observed a handful of times. This sequence joins TRBV18 and TRBJ1-5, with 9 bases identical to TRBD1. J was trimmed by 7 bases and V by 2 bases; bases with no gene match: 9. The CDR3 loop spans 16 amino acids. Germline CDR1 KGHSH, CDR2 LQKENI. CDR3 nucleotide sequence: TGTGCCAGCTCACCAACAGGGGGCGCAAGTTACCAGCCCCAGCATTTT. Encoded protein: CASSPTGGASYQPQHF.

The chain combines TRBV5-1 with TRBJ2-5; a possible D gene is TRBD1 (6 bases). Germline-derived CDR1 and CDR2 are SGHRS and YFSETQ. Between the trimmed V and J ends, which lost 1 base and 0 bases, there was a span of 13 bases. CDR3 length: 16 amino acids. CDR3 amino acids: CASSLLATGYQETQYF. The CDR3 nucleotides read TGCGCCAGCAGCTTGTTGGCTACAGGGTACCAAGAGACCCAGTACTTC. The variable domain in full, with the rest retrieved from reference TRBV5-1 and TRBJ2-5, is KAGVTQTPRYLIKTRGQQVTLSCSPISGHRSVSWYQQTPGQGLQFLFEYFSETQRNKGNFPGRFSGRQFSNSRSEMNVSTLELGDSALYLCASSLLATGYQETQYFGPGTRLLVL.

V usage is TRBV7-2 and J usage is TRBJ1-5, with D tentatively TRBD1 (5 bases). CDR1 and CDR2 (germline): SGHTA, FQGNSA. Trimming took off 5 bases at V and 5 bases at J, with 13 bases between the two ends. CDR3 size: 14 residues. DNA of the CDR3: TGTGCCAGCAGCCCCGGGGCGGGGGATCAGCCCCAGCATTTT. Its translation: CASSPGAGDQPQHF.

This clone was recorded once. This sequence joins TRBV7-9 and TRBJ2-3; D is possibly TRBD2 (6 bases). The length of the CDR3 is 18 residues. Looked up from germline, CDR1 is SEHNR and CDR2 is FQNEAQ (reference sequence). Trimming pared 2 bases from V and 0 bases from J, leaving 18 bases between. DNA for the CDR3: TGTGCCAGCAGCTTATTCCGCGTGGCGGGGACTAGCACAGATACGCAGTATTTT. Translating gives CASSLFRVAGTSTDTQYF. Drawing the rest from reference TRBV7-9 and TRBJ2-3, the complete variable domain is DTGVSQNPRHKITKRGQNVTFRCDPISEHNRLYWYRQTLGQGPEFLTYFQNEAQLEKSRLLSDRFSAERPKGSFSTLEIQRTEQGDSAMYLCASSLFRVAGTSTDTQYFGPGTRLTVL.

This chain joins TRBV6-5 and TRBJ1-5; D gene uncertain. The V end was cut by 8 bases, the J end by 5 bases, with 10 bases between. The CDR3 contains 12 residues. Germline lookup yields CDR1 MNHEY and CDR2 SVGAGI. The CDR3 region is CASSTTDQPQHF. The CDR3 DNA is TGTGCCAGCTCTACCACAGATCAGCCCCAGCATTTT.